Reported below is one TCR beta chain. The antigen is unknown. V lost 1 base, J lost 3 bases, and 10 bases lay in between. Germline-derived CDR1 and CDR2 are SGHAT and FQNNGV. This CDR3 is 14 amino acids long. Sequencing used immunoSEQ multiplex PCR; TCRdb keeps in-frame clones, though not all of them. The sample lists some 70,000 clones; about nine tenths were seen once. This entry belongs to a study of OX40 agonist ivuxolimab in advanced cancers. Study overall: Dose-escalation patients suffered from hepatocellular carcinoma, melanoma, renal cell or head and neck cancer. Three patients, one with hepatocellular carcinoma and two with cutaneous melanoma, achieved partial responses. Study results and limitations: Undetermined was the antigen specificity of the expanded peripheral T cells. CD4+ and CD8+ T cells in blood underwent clonal expansion by week 6 at 0.1 to 3.0 mg/kg.

The receptor comes from an adult with an advanced solid tumor such as melanoma, head and neck, liver or kidney cancer. Material: CD4+ or CD8+ T cells sorted from blood, obtained in a trial of the OX40 agonist ivuxolimab. J is TRBJ2-7 and V is TRBV11-2; D may be TRBD2 (6 bases). CDR3 loop: CASSLADSGYEQYF. The DNA of the CDR3 is TGTGCCAGCAGCTTAGCGGATAGCGGCTACGAGCAGTACTTC.